This T cell receptor (beta chain) was identified during a study of blood T cell repertoires in COVID-19. Participants' own reports of clinical history determined their cohort assignment. Authors' processing steps: Estimated nucleated cell counts came from reference gene primer amplification. The assay was immunoSEQ multiplex PCR, and TCRdb's table has in-frame clones only and misses some. V and J calls and clone size are given by that table; D and trimming were obtained from the DNA. The sample lists 200,000 to 250,000 clones, about 80% occurring once. V lost 1 base and J lost 4, with 13 bases in between. This CDR3 comprises 15 residues. Germline CDR1 reads SGHVS; CDR2 reads FNYEAQ.

What was sequenced was PBMCs or T cells enriched from blood (not recorded which). V and J are TRBV7-6 and TRBJ1-1, with D perhaps TRBD1 (5 bases). The receptor's source is a man in his 60s who had recovered from COVID-19. Here the CDR3 reads CASSLERVGVTEAFF. The CDR3 region has the DNA TGTGCCAGCAGCTTAGAAAGGGTAGGGGTCACTGAAGCTTTCTTT. Full variable domain (rest looked up from reference TRBV7-6 and TRBJ1-1): GAGVSQSPRYKVTKRGQDVALRCDPISGHVSLYWYRQALGQGPEFLTYFNYEAQQDKSGLPNDRFSAERPEGSISTLTIQRTEQRDSAMYRCASSLERVGVTEAFFGQGTRLTVV.